A selection of T cell receptor beta chains follows, all from one sample in a study of blood T cell repertoires in COVID-19. The assay was immunoSEQ multiplex PCR, and TCRdb's table has in-frame clones only and misses some. In the table there are 70,000 or so clones, roughly 72% of which are singletons. What was sequenced was peripheral blood. The receptor source for this set is a man between 60 and 70 years old with COVID-19, enrolled during active disease. Each CDR3 is given with its conserved first and last residue. D genes are given only for firm matches. Size values are once, few and many counts, or a class for expanded clones, and some rows have none.

CDR3 length,J gene,clone size,V gene,D gene,CDR3 protein,CDR3 DNA
15,TRBJ1-2,-,TRBV5-1,TRBD1,CASSVTGGENYGYTF,TGCGCCAGCAGCGTTACAGGGGGCGAGAACTATGGCTACACCTTC
13,TRBJ2-2,-,TRBV7-3,-,CASSSGNTGELFF,TGTGCCAGCAGCTCGGGGAACACCGGGGAGCTGTTTTTT
13,TRBJ2-5,-,TRBV10-2,-,CASRRGREETQYF,TGCGCCAGCAGAAGGGGAAGGGAAGAGACCCAGTACTTC
17,TRBJ2-1,-,TRBV5-1,-,CASSFRTASSSYNEQFF,TGCGCCAGCAGCTTCCGGACTGCAAGTAGCTCCTACAATGAGCAGTTCTTC
16,TRBJ2-1,-,TRBV11-2,-,CASSTSAGAEYNEQFF,TGTGCCAGCAGTACTAGTGCGGGGGCCGAATACAATGAGCAGTTCTTC
10,TRBJ2-5,few,TRBV5-6,-,CASPTETQYF,TGTGCCAGTCCTACCGAGACCCAGTACTTC
15,TRBJ1-4,-,TRBV10-3,-,CAISESGQGNEKLFF,TGTGCCATCAGTGAGTCGGGGCAGGGTAATGAAAAACTGTTTTTT
11,TRBJ2-5,once,TRBV12-3/TRBV12-4,-,CASRTEETQYF,TGTGCCAGCAGGACAGAGGAGACCCAGTACTTC
13,TRBJ2-2,few,TRBV6-1,-,CASSDREAGELFF,TGTGCCAGCAGTGACAGGGAGGCCGGGGAGCTGTTTTTT
15,TRBJ1-5,-,TRBV2,TRBD1,CASRPRTGGDQPQHF,TGTGCCAGCAGGCCAAGGACAGGTGGGGATCAGCCCCAGCATTTT
12,TRBJ2-5,-,TRBV6-5,-,CATLAPGKTQYF,TGTGCCACATTAGCTCCGGGGAAGACCCAGTACTTC
12,TRBJ1-2,-,TRBV6-5,-,CASRQKKESYTF,TGTGCCAGCAGGCAAAAGAAGGAGAGCTACACCTTC
14,TRBJ1-2,-,TRBV6-1,-,CASSERRGGYGYTF,TGTGCCAGCAGTGAAAGAAGGGGTGGGTATGGCTACACCTTC
14,TRBJ2-5,-,TRBV18,TRBD2,CASSPSLAGETQYF,TGTGCCAGCTCACCGTCCCTAGCGGGAGAGACCCAGTACTTC
17,TRBJ2-3,-,TRBV2,-,CASSEALTVVRTDTQYF,TGTGCCAGCAGTGAAGCACTCACAGTCGTACGTACAGATACGCAGTATTTT
13,TRBJ1-6,-,TRBV6-5,-,CASIAGDYSPLHF,TGTGCCAGCATTGCAGGTGATTATTCACCCCTCCACTTT
12,TRBJ2-5,-,TRBV7-9,-,CASSLDKETQYF,TGTGCCAGCAGCTTAGACAAGGAGACCCAGTACTTC
12,TRBJ1-2,-,TRBV2,-,CASLGPRSGYTF,TGTGCCAGCCTGGGTCCGAGGAGTGGCTACACCTTC
14,TRBJ1-2,-,TRBV5-1,-,CASSLEAGNYGYTF,TGCGCCAGCAGCTTGGAGGCAGGGAACTATGGCTACACCTTC
16,TRBJ1-4,-,TRBV5-6,TRBD1,CASSLPGQGVREKLFF,TGTGCCAGCAGCTTACCGGGACAGGGGGTGCGGGAAAAACTGTTTTTT
16,TRBJ2-5,-,TRBV4-1,TRBD2,CASSLGGGEPYATQYF,TGCGCCAGCAGCCTAGGCGGGGGGGAACCCTATGCGACCCAGTACTTC
14,TRBJ1-5,few,TRBV27,TRBD1,CASSVDRGNQPQHF,TGTGCCAGCAGCGTAGACAGGGGCAATCAGCCCCAGCATTTT
15,TRBJ2-5,-,TRBV7-2,-,CASSPRPGGRETQYF,TGTGCCAGCAGCCCCCGGCCTGGGGGGAGGGAGACCCAGTACTTC
14,TRBJ2-2,-,TRBV7-9,-,CASSFGQNTGELFF,TGTGCCAGCAGCTTCGGACAGAACACCGGGGAGCTGTTTTTT
17,TRBJ2-3,-,TRBV9,TRBD2,CASSVGSVAGVATTQYF,TGTGCCAGCAGCGTAGGTTCGGTAGCGGGGGTCGCCACTACGCAGTATTTT
15,TRBJ1-6,-,TRBV11-2,TRBD1,CASSLDGTGVPPLHF,TGTGCCAGCAGCTTAGACGGCACAGGGGTGCCACCCCTCCACTTT
12,TRBJ2-5,-,TRBV27,-,CASSTASETQYF,TGTGCCAGCAGCACCGCGTCGGAGACCCAGTACTTC
13,TRBJ2-1,few,TRBV10-3,TRBD2,CAIGGDLYNEQFF,TGTGCCATTGGGGGGGACCTCTACAATGAGCAGTTCTTC
20,TRBJ2-4,-,TRBV19,-,CASSLYPGGQLAGAKNIQYF,TGTGCCAGTAGTCTTTACCCAGGGGGCCAACTAGCGGGAGCCAAAAACATTCAGTACTTC
15,TRBJ1-1,-,TRBV6-5,-,CASNYRGGKNTEAFF,TGTGCCAGCAATTACCGGGGAGGGAAAAACACTGAAGCTTTCTTT
15,TRBJ2-7,-,TRBV19,TRBD1,CASRGTGDAFYEQYF,TGTGCCAGTCGAGGGACAGGGGACGCTTTCTACGAGCAGTACTTC
15,TRBJ2-3,few,TRBV7-3,TRBD2,CASSSSSGGADTQYF,TGTGCCAGCAGCTCGAGCAGCGGGGGCGCAGATACGCAGTATTTT
15,TRBJ2-1,once,TRBV29-1,TRBD2,CSVEGGTSGYNEQFF,TGCAGCGTTGAGGGAGGGACTAGCGGCTACAATGAGCAGTTCTTC
13,TRBJ1-2,many,TRBV6-5,-,CASSATVTSGYTF,TGTGCCAGCAGCGCTACGGTCACGTCTGGCTACACCTTC
16,TRBJ2-5,-,TRBV5-1,-,CASRPASAAIEETQYF,TGCGCCAGCAGACCTGCTAGCGCGGCTATAGAAGAGACCCAGTACTTC